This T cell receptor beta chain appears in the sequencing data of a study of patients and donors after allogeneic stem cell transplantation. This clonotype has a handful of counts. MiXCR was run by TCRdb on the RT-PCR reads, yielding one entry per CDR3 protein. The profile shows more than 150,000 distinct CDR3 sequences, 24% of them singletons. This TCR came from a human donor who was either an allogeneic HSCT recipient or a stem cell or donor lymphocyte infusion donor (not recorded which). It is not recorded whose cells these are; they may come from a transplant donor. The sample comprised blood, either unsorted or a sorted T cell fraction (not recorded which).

CDR3 DNA: TGTGCCAGCAGTCCACAGGCGGGAAACACTGAAGCTTTCTTT. The encoded protein is CASSPQAGNTEAFF. This chain joins TRBV27 and TRBJ1-1; possible D gene TRBD1, 5 bases. The V end lost 5 bases, the J end lost 2 bases, and 12 bases lay between the germline ends. CDR3 length equals 14 residues. Germline loops: CDR1 MNHEY, CDR2 SMNVEV (reference sequence).